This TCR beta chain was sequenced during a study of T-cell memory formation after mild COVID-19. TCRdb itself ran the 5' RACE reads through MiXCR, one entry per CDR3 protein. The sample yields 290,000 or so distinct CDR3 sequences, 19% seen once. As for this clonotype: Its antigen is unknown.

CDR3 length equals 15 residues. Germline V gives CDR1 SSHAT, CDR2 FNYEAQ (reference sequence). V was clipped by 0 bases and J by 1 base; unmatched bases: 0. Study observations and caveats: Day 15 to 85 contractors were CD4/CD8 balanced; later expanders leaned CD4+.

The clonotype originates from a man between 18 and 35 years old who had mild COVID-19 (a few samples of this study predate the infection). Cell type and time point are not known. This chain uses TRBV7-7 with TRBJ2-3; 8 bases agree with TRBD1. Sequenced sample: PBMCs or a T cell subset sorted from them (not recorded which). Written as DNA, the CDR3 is TGTGCCAGCAGCTTAGCGGGACAGGGCACAGATACGCAGTATTTT. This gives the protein CASSLAGQGTDTQYF.